The clone carrying this TCR beta chain has only a few counts. The CDR3 sequence is 14 residues long. Authors' processing steps: Quantification of nucleated cells was approximated via reference gene primer amplification. Measured with immunoSEQ multiplex PCR; TCRdb has only the in-frame clones, and not every one. V, J and clone size are those of that table, while D and trimming were read from the DNA. The sample has 95,000 to 150,000 clones, about 84% seen once; the top ten hold 5% to 6.5%. The sample comes from a study of blood T cell repertoires in COVID-19. Study information: Both acute and convalescent COVID-19 samples were obtained from the United States, Italy and Spain. The analysed material was cDNA or gDNA that came from T cells, B-cell-depleted T cells, or PBMCs.

The chain is built from TRBV21-1 and TRBJ2-2; the tabulated D call, TRBD2, remains unverified against the DNA. TRBV21-1 is deemed a pseudogene. This sequence originates from a human donor in a cohort sampled during active COVID-19. The sample consisted of peripheral blood. This CDR3 reads CASSRRCPTGELFF. The DNA for the CDR3 is TGTGCCAGCAGCAGGCGGTGCCCAACCGGGGAGCTGTTTTTT.